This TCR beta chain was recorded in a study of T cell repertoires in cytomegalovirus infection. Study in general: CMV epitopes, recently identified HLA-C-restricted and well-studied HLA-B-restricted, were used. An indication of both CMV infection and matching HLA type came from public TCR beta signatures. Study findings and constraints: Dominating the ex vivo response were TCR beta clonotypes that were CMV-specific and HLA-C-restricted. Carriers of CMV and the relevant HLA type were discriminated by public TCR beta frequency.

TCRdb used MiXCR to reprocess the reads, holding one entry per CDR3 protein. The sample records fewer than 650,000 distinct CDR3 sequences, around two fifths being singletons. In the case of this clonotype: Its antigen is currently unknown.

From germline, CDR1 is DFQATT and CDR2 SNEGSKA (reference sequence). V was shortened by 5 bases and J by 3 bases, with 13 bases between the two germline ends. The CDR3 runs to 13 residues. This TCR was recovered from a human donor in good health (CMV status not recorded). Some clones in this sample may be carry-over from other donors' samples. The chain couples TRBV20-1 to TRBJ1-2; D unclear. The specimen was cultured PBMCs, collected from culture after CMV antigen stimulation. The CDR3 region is CSAVIEGYYGYTF. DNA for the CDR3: TGCAGTGCTGTGATAGAGGGCTACTATGGCTACACCTTC.